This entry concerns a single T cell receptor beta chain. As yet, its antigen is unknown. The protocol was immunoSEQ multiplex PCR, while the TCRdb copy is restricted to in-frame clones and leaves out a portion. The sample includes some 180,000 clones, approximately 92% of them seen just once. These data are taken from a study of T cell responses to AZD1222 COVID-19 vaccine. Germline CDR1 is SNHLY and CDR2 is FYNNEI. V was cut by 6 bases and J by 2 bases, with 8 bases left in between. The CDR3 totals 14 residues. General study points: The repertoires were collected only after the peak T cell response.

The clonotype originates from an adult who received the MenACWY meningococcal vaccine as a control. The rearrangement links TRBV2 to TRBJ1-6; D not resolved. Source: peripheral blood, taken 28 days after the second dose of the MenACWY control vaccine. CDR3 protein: CASRDPAYNSPLHF. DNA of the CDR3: TGTGCCAGCAGGGACCCAGCCTATAATTCACCCCTCCACTTT.